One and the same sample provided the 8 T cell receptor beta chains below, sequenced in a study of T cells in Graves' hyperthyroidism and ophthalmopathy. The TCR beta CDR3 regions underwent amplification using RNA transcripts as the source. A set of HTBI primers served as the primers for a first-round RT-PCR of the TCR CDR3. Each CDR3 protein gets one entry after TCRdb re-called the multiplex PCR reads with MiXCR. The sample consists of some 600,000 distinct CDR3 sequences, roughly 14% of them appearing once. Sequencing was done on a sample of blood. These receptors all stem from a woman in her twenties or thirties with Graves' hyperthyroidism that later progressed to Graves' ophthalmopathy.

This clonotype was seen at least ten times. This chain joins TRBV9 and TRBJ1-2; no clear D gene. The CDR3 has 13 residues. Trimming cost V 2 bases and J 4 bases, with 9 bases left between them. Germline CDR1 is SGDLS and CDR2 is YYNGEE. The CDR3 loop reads CASSVEHSYGYTF. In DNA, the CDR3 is TGTGCCAGCAGCGTCGAACATAGCTATGGCTACACCTTC.

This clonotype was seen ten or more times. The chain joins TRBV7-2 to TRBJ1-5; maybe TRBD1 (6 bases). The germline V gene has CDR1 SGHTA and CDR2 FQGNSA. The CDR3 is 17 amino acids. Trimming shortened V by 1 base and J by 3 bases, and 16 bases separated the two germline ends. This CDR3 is CASSLEGDMFYNQPQHF. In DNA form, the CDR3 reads TGTGCCAGCAGCTTAGAGGGGGACATGTTTTACAATCAGCCCCAGCATTTT.

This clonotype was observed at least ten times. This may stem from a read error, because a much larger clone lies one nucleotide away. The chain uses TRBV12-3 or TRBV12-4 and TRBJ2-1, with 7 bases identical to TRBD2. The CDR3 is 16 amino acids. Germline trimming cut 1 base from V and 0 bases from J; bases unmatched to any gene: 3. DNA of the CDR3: TGTGCCAGCAGTTTAGTAAGCGGGACCTCCTACAATGAGCAGTTCTTC. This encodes CASSLVSGTSYNEQFF.

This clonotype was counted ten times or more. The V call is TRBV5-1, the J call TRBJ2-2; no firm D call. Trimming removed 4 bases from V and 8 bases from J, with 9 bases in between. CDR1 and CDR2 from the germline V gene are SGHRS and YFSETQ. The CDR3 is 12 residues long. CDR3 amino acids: CASSLLRGELFF. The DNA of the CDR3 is TGCGCCAGCAGCCTTTTACGGGGGGAGCTGTTTTTT.

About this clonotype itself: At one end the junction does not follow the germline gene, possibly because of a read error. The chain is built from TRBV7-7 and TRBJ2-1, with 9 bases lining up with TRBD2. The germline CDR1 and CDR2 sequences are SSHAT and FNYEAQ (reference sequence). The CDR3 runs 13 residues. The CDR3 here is CASSLGSGSLQFF. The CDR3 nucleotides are TGTGCTAGCAGCTTAGGTAGCGGGAGCCTGCAGTTCTTC.

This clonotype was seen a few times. The CDR3 region has the DNA TGCGCCAGCAGTGACAGGGGCCAAAGAAACACCATATATTTT. Amino acid sequence: CASSDRGQRNTIYF. V gene TRBV10-1 combines with J gene TRBJ1-3, with a possible D match to TRBD1 (6 bases). The CDR3 length is 14 residues. Trimming removed 3 bases at V and 5 bases at J, with 11 bases between. Looked up from germline, CDR1 is WNHNN and CDR2 is SYGVQD (reference sequence).

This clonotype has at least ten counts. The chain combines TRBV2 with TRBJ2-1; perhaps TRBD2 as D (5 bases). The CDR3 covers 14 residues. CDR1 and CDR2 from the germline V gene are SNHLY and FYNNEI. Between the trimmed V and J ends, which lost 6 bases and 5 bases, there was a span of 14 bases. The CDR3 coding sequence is TGTGCCAGCAGCTCTGCGGGCGGAAACAATGAGCAGTTCTTC. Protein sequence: CASSSAGGNNEQFF.

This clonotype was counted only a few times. In DNA form, the CDR3 reads TGTGCCAGCAGTGGTGGGGACAACAATGAGCAGTTCTTC. Amino acid sequence: CASSGGDNNEQFF. The V gene is TRBV2, the J gene TRBJ2-1, with D possibly matching TRBD1 (6 bases). V lost 4 bases to trimming and J lost 5 bases, with 9 bases between them. This CDR3 is built from 13 residues. Germline assignment: CDR1 SNHLY and CDR2 FYNNEI.